This TCR beta chain came from a study of CD8+ T cells in alopecia areata (dated by TCRdb to about 2018). About the investigation overall: The treated patients, all with moderate-to-severe alopecia areata, were enrolled in an open-label pilot trial of oral tofacitinib given at 5 to 10 mg twice daily. Patients stayed on tofacitinib for 6 to 18 months and then had 6 months of follow-up off drug so that delayed response and recurrence could be assessed. To study T cell clonal expansion in alopecia areata, the researchers applied high-throughput TCRbeta sequencing to both the C3H/HeJ mouse model and human patients. In humans, TCRbeta sequencing was performed on scalp tissue and on sorted CD4+ and CD8+ peripheral blood T cells from healthy controls and from patients with patchy or totalis/universalis alopecia areata. Patients on tofacitinib were biopsied at baseline and after 4 and 24 weeks of treatment, and several of the patients also had a later scalp biopsy. Scalp clonality was compared across normal scalp (n=4), patchy alopecia areata scalp (n=8), and alopecia totalis/universalis scalp (n=8). RNA was obtained with the PAXgene miRNA kit for fixed scalp, the miRNeasy kit for PBMCs, and the RNeasy kit for mouse skin. immunoSEQ multiplex PCR using 35 Vbeta forward primers and 13 Jbeta reverse primers was used to amplify TCRbeta CDR3 regions. What the research found in general, with its limitations: Lesional scalp, especially in alopecia totalis/universalis, showed higher clonality and more expanded CD8+ clones than normal scalp, suggesting antigenic drive. Shared TCR sequences between patients were less evident than in mice, which may be partly attributable to HLA diversity in the patient population. Resident alphabeta T cells in normal human skin are also sequenced, complicating scalp TCR repertoire analysis, unlike mouse skin dominated by gammadelta T cells.

Library preparation was by the immunoSEQ multiplex PCR assay. For TCR sequencing, RNA was extracted from every sample and reverse transcribed into cDNA to serve as template. SuperScript III was used for first-strand cDNA synthesis, primed with a 2:1 mix of oligo-dT and random hexamers. A synthetic immune receptor repertoire was used to assess amplification bias, and residual bias was removed computationally. The study's processing was this. After raw reads were preprocessed to remove errors, the CDR3 was defined following IMGT conventions as running from the conserved cysteine to phenylalanine. To get clonality, Shannon entropy was normalized by log2 of the number of productive unique TCRs and the result was subtracted from 1. Whether each scalp clone was CD4 or CD8 was inferred by checking scalp TCRbeta sequences against the CD4 and CD8 repertoires from sorted blood. TCRdb re-hosts the immuneACCESS table, in-frame sequences only. Its copies lack some clones; in the studies checked, an unresolved V gene accounts for under half of them, and the cause for the rest is not known. From that table come the V and J calls and clone size; the DNA was used to work out D and trimming. This sample lists around 250,000 clones; about 68% were detected once. The ten largest clones represent 0.95% to 1.5% of the sample.

Concerning this clone: It lacks a known antigen. Per-base quality was not reported, and no clone a single base away is much larger than it.

In light of the paper, this sample's time point label describes: baseline before oral tofacitinib. Lesional scalp punch biopsies and peripheral blood were collected from alopecia areata patients. PBMCs were isolated by density centrifugation and stained for CD3, CD4 and CD8, after which CD4+ and CD8+ T cells were sorted on a FACSAria. The junction shows trimming of 6 bases on V and 4 bases on J, plus 18 bases between the germline ends. Inclusive of the bounding cysteine and phenylalanine, the CDR3 is 14 residues long. CDR3 DNA only is kept here, 42 bases in frame from base 1. The germline V gene encodes CDR1 SQVTM and CDR2 ANQGSEA.

The sequence is built from TRBV29-1 and TRBJ1-2, with no reliable assignment of the D segment. This TCR was sampled from a human donor with alopecia areata. Sample: CD4+ T cells sorted from blood, taken at week 0. In nucleotide form, the sequence is TGCAGCGTCGCGGTCGCTGGTGGAATCTATGGCTACACCTTC. Its protein reads: CSVAVAGGIYGYTF.